Listed below are T cell receptor beta chains from one sample, sequenced in a study of beta chain features in type 1 diabetes. The table came from immunoSEQ multiplex PCR; TCRdb's copy has only in-frame clones and leaves some out. Among a few hundred thousand clones listed, approximately 11% were seen once. The sequencing sample was made of naive CD4+ T cells from blood. These receptors were taken from a woman aged 30 to 39 in good health. The conserved cysteine and the conserved F or W are not part of the CDR3 here.

v_gene	j_gene	CDR3aa
TRBV5-1	TRBJ2-7	ASSLQGQGSYEQY
TRBV5-6	TRBJ2-1	ASSPGLAGDNEQF
TRBV14	TRBJ2-7	ASSSGTSFYEQY
TRBV29-1	TRBJ2-3	SVREDTQY
TRBV4-1	TRBJ2-7	ASSQESAGDSYEQY
TRBV5-1	TRBJ2-7	ASSLVSGASYEQY
TRBV28	TRBJ2-4	ASSTTGFSNIQY
TRBV7-2	TRBJ1-1	ASSLNRGHSEAF
TRBV7-9	TRBJ1-2	ASSPRQLTNYGYT
TRBV9	TRBJ2-1	ASSVGGQGEQF
TRBV5-4	TRBJ2-2	ASSLLAGGLGGELF
TRBV4-3	TRBJ1-5	ASSHRQDLNQPQH
TRBV19	TRBJ2-5	ASSIQGGQETQY
TRBV29-1	TRBJ2-5	SVNRGETQY
TRBV28	TRBJ2-7	ASSQETKQY
TRBV7-6	TRBJ2-5	ASSLLQETQY
TRBV7-2	TRBJ2-7	ASSLGTSVGSYEQY
TRBV19	TRBJ1-2	ASRDSNYGYT
TRBV29-1	TRBJ1-1	SVVGAGMNTEAF
TRBV7-8	TRBJ2-3	ASSPVVDTQY
TRBV30	TRBJ2-6	AWSVIGGASGANVLT
TRBV6-6	TRBJ2-3	ASRMGRGTDTQY
TRBV18	TRBJ2-3	ASSPQKGRGTDTQY
TRBV5-4	TRBJ2-5	ASSKGLAVLETQY
TRBV1	TRBJ2-3	TSSQEPAGNTDTQY
TRBV19	TRBJ1-5	ASSGTGGNQPQH
TRBV4-3	TRBJ2-7	ASSQDRYEQY
TRBV19	TRBJ2-5	ASSPRDRETQY
TRBV27	TRBJ2-2	ASSSLTGATGELF
TRBV5-4	TRBJ2-7	ASSLEPDSYEQY
TRBV2	TRBJ2-7	ASSRDSGRLGGLQY
TRBV5-6	TRBJ1-2	ASSLGQGNYGYT
TRBV18	TRBJ2-5	ASSPPTTETQY
TRBV5-1	TRBJ2-3	ASSTGTGEDTQY
TRBV6-5	TRBJ1-2	ASSYDEGANYGYT
TRBV20-1	TRBJ2-1	SASPNEQF
TRBV19	TRBJ1-5	ASSIEGQGFAQPQH
TRBV4-2	TRBJ1-1	ASSVGQGAISNTEAF
TRBV28	TRBJ1-3	ASSGGTASGNTIY
TRBV7-3	TRBJ2-1	ASSSGLAMDEQF
TRBV7-2	TRBJ2-7	ASSSASSFGGQY
TRBV9	TRBJ1-2	ASSGTGGYGYT
TRBV6-5	TRBJ1-5	ASSPDRSSNQPQH
TRBV7-2	TRBJ2-2	ASSLDRRDAGELF
TRBV30	TRBJ1-3	ASRRGNSGNTIY
TRBV28	TRBJ2-7	ASSSGGSGFTYYEQY
TRBV7-2	TRBJ2-1	ASSLLLVWDEQF
TRBV7-3	TRBJ2-1	ASSLGAGGGQF
TRBV28	TRBJ2-1	ASSLGLAGKQF
TRBV7-2	TRBJ2-3	ASGTSGSTDTQY
TRBV18	TRBJ1-3	ASSPQDSLSGNTIY
TRBV19	TRBJ2-1	ASSWRGSYNEQF
TRBV2	TRBJ2-2	ASREENTGELF
TRBV9	TRBJ2-1	ASQGGSSYNEQF
TRBV28	TRBJ1-2	ASSTDEANYGYT
TRBV28	TRBJ1-5	ASTLGRSNQPQH